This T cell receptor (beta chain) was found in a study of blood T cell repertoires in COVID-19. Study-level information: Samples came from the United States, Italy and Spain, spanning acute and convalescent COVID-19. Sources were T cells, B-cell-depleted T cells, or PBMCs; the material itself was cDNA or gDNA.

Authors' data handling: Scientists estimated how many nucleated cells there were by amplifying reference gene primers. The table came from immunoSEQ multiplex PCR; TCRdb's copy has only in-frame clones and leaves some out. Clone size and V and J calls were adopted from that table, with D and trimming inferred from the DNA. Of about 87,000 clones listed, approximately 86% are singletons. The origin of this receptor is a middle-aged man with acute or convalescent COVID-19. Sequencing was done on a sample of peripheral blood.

The CDR3 protein is CASSLASDQPQHF. In nucleotides, the CDR3 is TGTGCCAGCAGCTTAGCGTCCGATCAGCCCCAGCATTTT. The chain employs TRBV7-2 and TRBJ1-5; no reliable D call. V was cut by 0 bases and J by 5 bases, with 5 bases left in between. The CDR3 is made up of 13 amino acids. Germline CDR1 and CDR2: SGHTA and FQGNSA.